Listed here is a single T cell receptor beta chain. The antigen is undetermined. In germline, CDR1 is MDHEN, CDR2 SYDVKM. The CDR3 has 12 residues. Trimming took 9 bases from V and 2 from J; bases not matched to a gene: 3. The data derive from a study of cytomegalovirus exposure and HLA in healthy donors. Study-wide points: TCR association rates varied by HLA locus in a later analysis, with DRB1 highest and HLA-C lowest. Available immune exposure information was restricted to CMV serostatus only. Earlier analysis looked at TCR beta V segments, and most were productive about 90% or about 30% of the time.

The PCR had 60 Vbeta and 13 Jbeta primers. The assay was immunoSEQ multiplex PCR, and TCRdb's table has in-frame clones only and misses some. The table shows 140,000 to 150,000 clones, with approximately 82% occurring only once. These donors counted as nominally healthy when sampled, but unrecorded immune exposures were likely. The chain employs TRBV28 and TRBJ2-5; 7 nucleotides agree with TRBD1. Sequencing was performed on PBMCs. This clonotype was obtained from a woman aged 55-75 years in good health and CMV-seropositive. The CDR3: CASQGQQETQYF. CDR3 nucleotides: TGTGCCAGTCAGGGACAGCAAGAGACCCAGTACTTC.